These 25 T cell receptor beta chains originate from one sample sequenced in a study of beta chain features in type 1 diabetes. Expressed TCRB transcripts were sequenced after all isolated RNA was converted to cDNA. The data were produced by immunoSEQ multiplex PCR, yet TCRdb's version contains in-frame clones alone and is incomplete. The sample yields approximately 120,000 clones, approximately 37% seen once. What was sequenced was stem cell memory CD4+ T cells from blood. These receptors were taken from a woman aged 18-35 years in good health.

The V gene is TRBV7-3, the J gene TRBJ2-3; weak D call: TRBD2 (7 bases). CDR1 is SGHTA, CDR2 FQGTGA, per germline. Between the trimmed V and J ends, which lost 5 bases and 2 bases, there was a span of 11 bases. This CDR3 contains 14 residues. DNA of the CDR3: TGTGCCAGCAGCCCCGGGGGGCCCACAGATACGCAGTATTTT. The encoded protein is CASSPGGPTDTQYF. Full variable domain (missing parts from reference TRBV7-3 and TRBJ2-3): GAGVSQTPSNKVTEKGKYVELRCDPISGHTALYWYRQSLGQGPEFLIYFQGTGAADDSGLPNDRFFAVRPEGSVSTLKIQRTERGDSAVYLCASSPGGPTDTQYFGPGTRLTVL.

The chain combines TRBV5-1 with TRBJ2-3; the D gene is possibly TRBD2 (5 bases). V gave up 4 bases and J gave up 0 bases, with 9 bases separating them. This CDR3 contains 14 residues. Germline-derived CDR1 and CDR2 are SGHRS and YFSETQ. For the CDR3, the DNA is TGCGCCAGCAGCCGAGGGCGGAGCACAGATACGCAGTATTTT. It specifies CASSRGRSTDTQYF.

This chain connects TRBV27 to TRBJ2-1; 12 positions agree with TRBD2. After removal of 5 bases from V and 7 bases from J, the junction contained 12 bases not matched to a gene. The CDR3 sequence is 17 residues long. The germline gives CDR1 MNHEY, CDR2 SMNVEV (reference sequence). The CDR3 nucleotides read TGTGCCAGCAGTCCGTCCGAACTAGCGGGAGGAGGTAATGAGCAGTTCTTC. It yields the protein CASSPSELAGGGNEQFF.

This clone was found a few times. The V and J genes are TRBV9 and TRBJ2-1, with a possible D match to TRBD1 (5 bases). The length of the CDR3 is 17 residues. V shed 0 bases and J shed 1 base, with 14 bases lying between them. Germline CDR1 SGDLS, CDR2 YYNGEE. The CDR3 DNA is TGTGCCAGCAGCGTAGGGCCGCAGGGTCGGTCCTACAATGAGCAGTTCTTC. Protein product: CASSVGPQGRSYNEQFF.

This clone was picked up a small number of times. The chain joins TRBV4-1 to TRBJ2-6; D is ambiguous. Germline assignment: CDR1 MGHRA and CDR2 YSYEKL. V lost 1 base to trimming and J lost 0 bases, with 16 bases between them. The CDR3 sequence is 19 residues long. CDR3 residues: CASSQVSGRPFSGANVLTF. The DNA for the CDR3 is TGCGCCAGCAGCCAAGTCTCAGGCAGACCCTTCTCTGGGGCCAACGTCCTGACTTTC.

The chain couples TRBV27 to TRBJ2-7; 11 bases align to TRBD2. J was trimmed by 1 base and V by 4 bases; bases with no gene match: 6. Germline CDR1 and CDR2: MNHEY and SMNVEV (reference sequence). This CDR3 comprises 16 residues. The CDR3 loop reads CASSSLAGGPSYEQYF. The CDR3 bases are TGTGCCAGCAGTTCCTTAGCGGGAGGGCCTTCCTACGAGCAGTACTTC.

The table lists this clone with a few counts. This chain uses TRBV29-1 with TRBJ1-2, with 7 bases fitting TRBD1. CDR3 length: 13 residues. The V gene's germline CDR1 is SQVTM and CDR2 ANQGSEA. V trimming: 5 bases; J trimming: 0 bases; junction bases outside the gene matches: 3. For the CDR3, the DNA is TGCAGCGTTTGGACAGGAACTAACTATGGCTACACCTTC. This translates into CSVWTGTNYGYTF.

The genes are TRBV9 and TRBJ2-1; 9 nucleotides agree with TRBD1. V shed 4 bases, J shed 7 bases, and the junction held 15 bases outside the gene matches. The CDR3 consists of 17 residues. The germline gives CDR1 SGDLS, CDR2 YYNGEE. The DNA of the CDR3 is TGTGCCAGCAGCACGCGCCCGGGGACAGGGAGTGATAATGAGCAGTTCTTC. It specifies CASSTRPGTGSDNEQFF.

This chain links TRBV7-3 with TRBJ2-1; TRBD1 matches at 8 bases. V shed 4 bases and J 15 bases; nucleotides not matched to a gene: 14. The CDR3 consists of 14 residues. The V gene's germline CDR1 is SGHTA and CDR2 FQGTGA. For the CDR3, the DNA is TGTGCCAGCAGCTCTCAGGGGGCGGCTCGTCGTCCGTTCTTC. Translated, it gives CASSSQGAARRPFF.

This clone was recorded a few times. The chain recombines TRBV29-1 with TRBJ1-1; D not resolved. Germline CDR1 and CDR2: SQVTM and ANQGSEA. Trimming shortened V by 7 bases and J by 4 bases, and 10 bases separated the two germline ends. This CDR3 is 11 amino acids long. CDR3 amino acids: CSAERRTEAFF. In DNA, the CDR3 is TGCAGCGCAGAGCGGCGCACTGAAGCTTTCTTT.

This chain links TRBV2 with TRBJ1-1, with D possibly being TRBD1 (6 bases). This CDR3 region has 15 residues. CDR1 is SNHLY and CDR2 is FYNNEI in the germline V gene. Trimming left V 3 bases short and J 5 bases short, with 16 bases between. CDR3 region: CASSDQLQGSTEAFF. The CDR3 DNA sequence: TGTGCCAGCAGTGATCAATTACAGGGCTCTACTGAAGCTTTCTTT.

V is TRBV5-1 and J is TRBJ1-1; the D is unclear. Trimming took 1 base from V and 1 from J, leaving 8 bases between them. CDR3 length: 14 residues. CDR1 is SGHRS, CDR2 YFSETQ, per germline. The CDR3 DNA sequence: TGCGCCAGCAGCTTGCAAGTCGGGAACACTGAAGCTTTCTTT. Its translation is CASSLQVGNTEAFF.

The chain has TRBV28 and TRBJ2-5; D is unclear. CDR1 is MDHEN, CDR2 SYDVKM, per germline. Trimming removed 1 base at V and 4 bases at J, with 10 bases between. The CDR3 has 14 amino acids. The CDR3 bases are TGTGCCAGCAGTTTATTGGCAGGATCAGAGACCCAGTACTTC. Residues: CASSLLAGSETQYF.

The gene calls are TRBV28 and TRBJ2-2; D gene unclear. The germline V gene encodes CDR1 MDHEN and CDR2 SYDVKM. The CDR3 totals 13 residues. Trimming stripped 6 bases from V and 1 base from J, with 6 bases between. CDR3 sequence: CASSRWNTGELFF. The DNA for the CDR3 is TGTGCCAGCAGCCGGTGGAACACCGGGGAGCTGTTTTTT.

This clone was found a few times. The genes are TRBV9 and TRBJ2-1, with D possibly being TRBD1 (6 bases). Germline V gene data show CDR1 as SGDLS and CDR2 as YYNGEE. The CDR3 is 13 residues long. V was clipped by 5 bases and J by 8 bases, with 14 bases between them. CDR3 DNA sequence: TGTGCCAGCAGGGCCCGAGGGGGAGATGAGCAGTTCTTC. Amino acids: CASRARGGDEQFF.

The rearrangement joins TRBV5-1 to TRBJ2-1; 10 bases agree with TRBD2. Germline assignment: CDR1 SGHRS and CDR2 YFSETQ. The CDR3 is 17 residues long. Trimming removed 4 bases from V and 4 bases from J; junction bases left unmatched: 11. CDR3 protein: CASSHRTSGISYNEQFF. For the CDR3, the DNA is TGCGCCAGCAGCCACAGGACTAGCGGAATTTCATACAATGAGCAGTTCTTC.

This clone was detected only a few times. The V call is TRBV6-6, the J call TRBJ2-1, with 7 positions matching TRBD2. The germline V gene encodes CDR1 MNHNY and CDR2 SVGAGI (reference sequence). Trimming took 6 bases from V and 7 from J; bases not matched to a gene: 6. This CDR3 has 13 residues. The CDR3, as DNA: TGTGCCAGCAGAGGGAATAGCGGGAATGAGCAGTTCTTC. Its translation is CASRGNSGNEQFF.

This clone was counted only a few times. V is TRBV21-1 and J is TRBJ2-5; the table names TRBD1, a call not compared with the DNA. TRBV21-1 is reported as a pseudogene. The CDR3 is 15 amino acids. The CDR3 is CASQLTEDREETQYF. DNA of the CDR3: TGTGCCAGCCAACTAACCGAGGACAGAGAAGAGACCCAGTACTTC.

V is TRBV5-1 and J is TRBJ1-5; 10 bases are a match to TRBD1. This CDR3 comprises 14 residues. Germline V gene lookup returns CDR1 SGHRS and CDR2 YFSETQ. The trim removed 5 bases at V and 5 bases at J, leaving 4 bases unmatched. The CDR3 here is CASSVGTGDQPQHF. As DNA, the CDR3 is TGCGCCAGCAGTGTTGGGACAGGGGATCAGCCCCAGCATTTT.

This rearrangement joins TRBV29-1 to TRBJ1-1; 9 nucleotides agree with TRBD1. The V and J ends lost 6 bases and 0 bases, in that order; junction bases with no gene match: 5. Germline loops: CDR1 SQVTM, CDR2 ANQGSEA. The length of the CDR3 is 14 residues. The CDR3 spells CSVRTGAMNTEAFF. CDR3 coding DNA: TGCAGCGTAAGGACAGGGGCGATGAACACTGAAGCTTTCTTT.

This clone was picked up one time. CDR3 amino acids: CASSFGTSGSADTQYF. The CDR3, as DNA: TGTGCCAGCAGTTTCGGGACTAGCGGGAGCGCAGATACGCAGTATTTT. The rearrangement links TRBV6-6 to TRBJ2-3, with 14 bases lining up with TRBD2. CDR1 is MNHNY, CDR2 SVGAGI, per germline (reference sequence). The CDR3 loop spans 16 amino acids. Germline trimming cut 4 bases from V and 4 bases from J; bases unmatched to any gene: 4.

V gene TRBV7-2 combines with J gene TRBJ2-1, with TRBD1 as a possible D gene (5 bases). Germline loops: CDR1 SGHTA, CDR2 FQGNSA. The ends were cut back, 1 base at V and 0 bases at J, with 13 bases in the middle. This CDR3 contains 17 residues. CDR3 residues: CASSLGLGPSSYNEQFF. CDR3 bases: TGTGCCAGCAGCTTAGGGCTGGGGCCGAGCTCCTACAATGAGCAGTTCTTC.

V is TRBV5-1 and J is TRBJ2-6; 7 bases map to TRBD1. The germline V gene has CDR1 SGHRS and CDR2 YFSETQ. The ends lost 3 bases at V and 0 bases at J; junction bases unmatched: 9. This CDR3 comprises 18 residues. In DNA, the CDR3 is TGCGCCAGCAGCTCACCGGGACAGCCCATCTCTGGGGCCAACGTCCTGACTTTC. This codes for CASSSPGQPISGANVLTF.

The chain employs TRBV2 and TRBJ2-1, with TRBD2 identical over 9 bases. CDR1 is SNHLY and CDR2 is FYNNEI in the germline V gene. V dropped 8 bases and J dropped 10; count of bases not matched to a gene: 9. CDR3 length: 13 amino acids. The CDR3 nucleotides read TGTGCCAGCCGGCGCGGGAGGGCCGGAGAGCAGTTCTTC. Translating it yields CASRRGRAGEQFF.

This sequence joins TRBV30 and TRBJ1-4; 9 bases line up with TRBD1. This CDR3 region has 15 residues. J gave up 5 bases and V 5 bases, and 9 bases lay outside the gene matches. Germline CDR1 reads GTSNPN; CDR2 reads SVGIG (reference sequence). CDR3 region: CAWDKGQGQNEKLFF. CDR3 DNA sequence: TGTGCCTGGGACAAAGGACAGGGGCAAAATGAAAAACTGTTTTTT. The full variable domain, rest sourced from reference TRBV30 and TRBJ1-4, is SQTIHQWPATLVQPVGSPLSLECTVEGTSNPNLYWYRQAAGRGLQLLFYSVGIGQISSEVPQNLSASRPQDRQFILSSKKLLLSDSGFYLCAWDKGQGQNEKLFFGSGTQLSVL.